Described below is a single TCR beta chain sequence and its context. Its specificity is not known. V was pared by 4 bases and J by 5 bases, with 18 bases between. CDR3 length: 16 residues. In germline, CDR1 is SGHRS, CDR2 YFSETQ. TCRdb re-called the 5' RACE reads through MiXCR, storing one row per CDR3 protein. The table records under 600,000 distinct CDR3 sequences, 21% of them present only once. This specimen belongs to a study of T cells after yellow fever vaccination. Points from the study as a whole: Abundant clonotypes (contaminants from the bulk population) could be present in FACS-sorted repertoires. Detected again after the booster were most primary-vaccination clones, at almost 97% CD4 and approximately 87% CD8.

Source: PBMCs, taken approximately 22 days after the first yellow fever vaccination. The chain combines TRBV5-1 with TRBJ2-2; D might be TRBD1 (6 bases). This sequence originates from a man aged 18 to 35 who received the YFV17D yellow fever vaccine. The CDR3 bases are TGCGCCAGCAGCCCTCGAGGGCAGGGGACGACCGGGGAGCTGTTTTTT. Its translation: CASSPRGQGTTGELFF.